This TCR beta chain was profiled in a study of blood T cell repertoires in COVID-19. TCRdb's table, derived via immunoSEQ multiplex PCR, lists solely in-frame clones and lacks some. The sample has around 57,000 clones, over 80% seen once. Germline values: CDR1 SGDLS, CDR2 YYNGEE. The CDR3 is 16 amino acids. Trimming stripped 5 bases from V and 2 bases from J, with 17 bases between. The source is a human donor with active COVID-19. The donor label of this sample is uncertain. V usage is TRBV9 and J usage is TRBJ1-3; tentative D call: TRBD1 (5 bases). The sequencing input was peripheral blood. The CDR3 loop is CASSETAGLAGNTIYF. Written as DNA, the CDR3 is TGTGCCAGCAGTGAGACCGCAGGGTTAGCTGGAAACACCATATATTTT.